Following are 13 T cell receptor beta chains from one sample sequenced in a study of T-cell reconstitution after alpha-beta-depleted transplantation in children. The TCRbeta library was prepared with unique molecular identifiers. TCRdb processed the PCR reads anew with MiXCR; each CDR3 protein has one entry. Among just under 350,000 distinct CDR3 sequences listed, 15% to 20% were seen once. Sequenced material: PBMCs, mostly from graft donor cells, taken 360 days after TCRalphabeta/CD19-depleted stem cell transplant. The receptors derive from a male patient under 10 years old who had a stem cell transplant for acute lymphoblastic leukemia, so the T cells may come from the graft donor.

V usage is TRBV4-1 and J usage is TRBJ2-7; no clear D. The CDR3 has 16 residues. The germline gives CDR1 MGHRA, CDR2 YSYEKL. Between the trimmed V and J ends, which lost 3 bases and 3 bases, there was a span of 18 bases. The CDR3 region has the DNA TGCGCCAGCAGCCACCCAATTCCTACTGTGAGCTACGAGCAGTACTTC. Protein: CASSHPIPTVSYEQYF.

This rearrangement joins TRBV5-1 to TRBJ2-3, with 7 nucleotides matching TRBD1. This CDR3 region has 14 residues. The ends lost 2 bases at V and 3 bases at J; junction bases unmatched: 3. The V gene's germline CDR1 is SGHRS and CDR2 YFSETQ. CDR3 in DNA: TGCGCCAGCAGCTTACCGGGACAGACAGATACGCAGTATTTT. Amino acid sequence: CASSLPGQTDTQYF.

By share, this clonotype counts as medium-sized. The chain combines TRBV4-3 with TRBJ2-7; D is perhaps TRBD1 (6 bases). CDR3 length equals 16 residues. V dropped 0 bases and J dropped 3 bases, with 15 bases sitting between them. Germline CDR1 reads LGHNA; CDR2 reads YSLEER. The CDR3 region is CASSQDPAGAIYEQYF. For the CDR3, the DNA is TGCGCCAGCAGCCAAGATCCGGCAGGGGCTATCTACGAGCAGTACTTC.

There are a few counts of this clonotype. The rearrangement links TRBV25-1 to TRBJ2-3; maybe TRBD1 (5 bases). V was clipped by 4 bases and J by 5 bases, with 7 bases between them. Per the germline V gene, CDR1 is MGHDK and CDR2 is SYGVNS. The CDR3 runs 12 residues. The CDR3 sequence: CASSGQRDTQYF. CDR3 coding DNA: TGTGCCAGCAGTGGACAGAGAGATACGCAGTATTTT.

At least ten counts were recorded for this clonotype. The chain links TRBV29-1 to TRBJ2-1; 9 bases are shared with TRBD2. Germline V gene lookup returns CDR1 SQVTM and CDR2 ANQGSEA. This CDR3 spans 17 amino acids. V was clipped by 3 bases and J by 2 bases; unmatched bases: 11. This chain's CDR3 is CSVDISSLAGAYNEQFF. The DNA for the CDR3 is TGCAGCGTTGATATCTCTAGCTTAGCGGGAGCCTACAATGAGCAGTTCTTC.

This clonotype turned up a few times. The chain carries TRBV29-1 and TRBJ2-2, with D possibly being TRBD1 (6 bases). The CDR3 runs to 15 residues. Trimming took off 4 bases at V and 2 bases at J, with 14 bases between the two ends. Germline V gene data show CDR1 as SQVTM and CDR2 as ANQGSEA. The CDR3 region is CSVGSGTPNTGELFF. CDR3 coding DNA: TGCAGCGTTGGGTCGGGGACACCCAACACCGGGGAGCTGTTTTTT.

This clonotype was counted between two and nine times. The chain has TRBV9 and TRBJ2-5; perhaps TRBD2 as D (6 bases). The CDR3 contains 15 residues. From germline, CDR1 is SGDLS and CDR2 YYNGEE. Between the trimmed V and J ends, which lost 3 bases and 5 bases, there was a span of 17 bases. CDR3 amino acids: CASSAGTPRFETQYF. CDR3 in DNA: TGTGCCAGCAGCGCCGGGACTCCCAGATTCGAGACCCAGTACTTC.

The gene calls are TRBV9 and TRBJ2-2; D not resolved. Germline lookup yields CDR1 SGDLS and CDR2 YYNGEE. The CDR3 has 15 residues. Trimming removed 0 bases at V and 2 bases at J, with 8 bases between. The chain's CDR3 is CASSVDGRNTGELFF. CDR3 bases: TGTGCCAGCAGCGTAGACGGGCGCAACACCGGGGAGCTGTTTTTT.

This clonotype was seen a few times. CDR3 DNA sequence: TGCGCCAGCAGCCAAGATATGTTGTGGAACGGAAACACCATATATTTT. Protein: CASSQDMLWNGNTIYF. This chain joins TRBV4-1 and TRBJ1-3, with D uncertain. Between the trimmed V and J ends, which lost 0 bases and 4 bases, there was a span of 13 bases. CDR3 length: 16 amino acids. Germline V gives CDR1 MGHRA, CDR2 YSYEKL.

There are a few counts of this clonotype. The chain uses TRBV28 and TRBJ1-1; possible D gene TRBD1, 5 bases. V lost 5 bases and J 4 bases, leaving 23 bases between the germline ends. The CDR3 totals 17 residues. Germline lookup yields CDR1 MDHEN and CDR2 SYDVKM. CDR3 residues: CASSPQSLRVSTTEAFF. CDR3 coding DNA: TGTGCCAGCAGTCCGCAATCCCTCAGGGTAAGCACCACTGAAGCTTTCTTT.

The rearrangement uses TRBV6-2 or TRBV6-3 and TRBJ2-7; 12 nucleotides align to TRBD2. CDR3 length: 16 residues. Germline CDR1 is MNHEY and CDR2 is SVGEGT. The V gene end was trimmed by 6 bases and the J gene end by 0 bases; junction bases not matched to a gene: 6. The CDR3 coding sequence is TGTGCCAGCAGGGGAACTAGCGGGAGGTCCTCCTACGAGCAGTACTTC. This codes for CASRGTSGRSSYEQYF.

This clonotype came up a few times. The J gene is TRBJ2-1, the V gene TRBV12-3 or TRBV12-4, with TRBD2 identical over 11 bases. V was clipped by 4 bases and J by 3 bases; unmatched bases: 5. CDR3 length equals 16 residues. The chain's CDR3 is CASSSRGLAVYNEQFF. CDR3 nucleotide sequence: TGTGCCAGCAGTTCGAGGGGACTAGCGGTCTACAATGAGCAGTTCTTC.

A few counts support this clonotype. This chain links TRBV10-3 with TRBJ2-5; the D is unclear. Germline CDR1 reads ENHRY; CDR2 reads SYGVKD. V was cut by 8 bases and J by 1 base, with 20 bases left in between. The CDR3 spans 16 residues. The DNA of the CDR3 is TGTGCCATCTCTGGCTCTACGAGTGTTTTCCAAGAGACCCAGTACTTC. It specifies CAISGSTSVFQETQYF.